The 31 T cell receptor beta chains below were found in one sample sequenced in a study of chemoradiotherapy in HPV16-positive cancers. Method: immunoSEQ multiplex PCR; TCRdb's copy keeps in-frame clones and lacks some. The sample includes about 22,000 clones, about 90% of them seen just once. The specimen comprised blood, sampled from a patient who underwent chemoradiotherapy. The receptors derive from a human donor with HPV-associated anogenital cancer.

The rearrangement joins TRBV15 to TRBJ1-4; D gene unclear. Looked up from germline, CDR1 is LNHNV and CDR2 is YYDKDF (reference sequence). The CDR3 covers 16 residues. Trimming stripped 0 bases from V and 8 bases from J, with 16 bases between. The CDR3 loop is CATSREGNGGREKLFF. The CDR3 DNA reads as TGTGCCACCAGCAGAGAAGGAAACGGAGGTCGGGAAAAACTGTTTTTT. The variable domain in full, completed from reference TRBV15 and TRBJ1-4, reads DAMVIQNPRYQVTQFGKPVTLSCSQTLNHNVMYWYQQKSSQAPKLLFHYYDKDFNNEADTPDNFQSRRPNTSFCFLDIRSPGLGDTAMYLCATSREGNGGREKLFFGSGTQLSVL.

The chain couples TRBV6-6 to TRBJ1-5; D call uncertain. The CDR3 has 15 amino acids. Germline V CDR1 and CDR2: MNHNY, SVGAGI (reference sequence). The V end lost 3 bases, the J end lost 1 base, and 10 bases lay between the germline ends. CDR3 sequence reads: CASSYGRGSNQPQHF. The CDR3 DNA is TGTGCCAGCAGTTATGGGCGAGGGAGCAATCAGCCCCAGCATTTT.

This rearrangement joins TRBV14 to TRBJ1-1; D ambiguous. Between the trimmed V and J ends, which lost 4 bases and 1 base, there was a span of 7 bases. Germline-derived CDR1 and CDR2 are SGHDN and FVKESK. The CDR3 consists of 13 residues. The CDR3, as DNA: TGTGCCAGCAGCCCGAAGAGGAACACTGAAGCTTTCTTT. As protein: CASSPKRNTEAFF.

This clone was counted a single time. This sequence joins TRBV10-3 and TRBJ1-6, with 7 positions matching TRBD1. Looked up from germline, CDR1 is ENHRY and CDR2 is SYGVKD. This CDR3 comprises 16 residues. V lost 10 bases, J lost 7 bases, and 16 bases stayed unmatched. CDR3: CATSVQAGTVNSPLHF. The CDR3 DNA reads as TGTGCCACCAGCGTCCAAGCCGGGACAGTCAATTCACCCCTCCACTTT.

This clone has a single count. V is TRBV27 and J is TRBJ1-4; D gene ambiguous. V gave up 7 bases and J gave up 5 bases, with 11 bases separating them. Germline V gene data show CDR1 as MNHEY and CDR2 as SMNVEV (reference sequence). The CDR3 extends over 13 amino acids. CDR3 residues: CASKLQMNEKLFF. In nucleotides, the CDR3 is TGTGCCAGCAAATTGCAGATGAATGAAAAACTGTTTTTT.

The chain joins TRBV2 to TRBJ1-3; D not resolved. The CDR3 length is 12 residues. CDR1 and CDR2 (germline): SNHLY, FYNNEI. The ends were cut back, 2 bases at V and 3 bases at J, with 2 bases in the middle. CDR3 DNA sequence: TGTGCCAGCAGTGAAATTGGAAACACCATATATTTT. The encoded protein is CASSEIGNTIYF.

The rearrangement joins TRBV5-4 to TRBJ2-5, with 7 nucleotides matching TRBD2. V gave up 0 bases and J gave up 3 bases; unmatched junction bases: 5. The germline CDR1 and CDR2 sequences are SGHNT and YYREEE (reference sequence). This CDR3 is built from 15 residues. This CDR3 reads CASSLGQRGEETQYF. The CDR3 coding sequence is TGTGCCAGCAGCTTGGGACAGCGGGGCGAAGAGACCCAGTACTTC. The full variable domain, completed using reference TRBV5-4 and TRBJ2-5, is ETGVTQSPTHLIKTRGQQVTLRCSSQSGHNTVSWYQQALGQGPQFIFQYYREEENGRGNFPPRFSGLQFPNYSSELNVNALELDDSALYLCASSLGQRGEETQYFGPGTRLLVL.

This clone was seen a few times. The chain carries TRBV27 and TRBJ2-2; 10 bases agree with TRBD1. The CDR3 extends over 17 amino acids. V was clipped by 6 bases and J by 5 bases; unmatched bases: 12. Germline assignment: CDR1 MNHEY and CDR2 SMNVEV (reference sequence). The CDR3 nucleotides read TGTGCCAGCAGCCCTCTCCGACAGGGGGCGCGAACCGGGGAGCTGTTTTTT. Translated, it gives CASSPLRQGARTGELFF.

This chain connects TRBV27 to TRBJ1-1, with D uncertain. Trimming cost V 2 bases and J 1 base, with 5 bases left between them. The CDR3 is made up of 13 amino acids. CDR1 and CDR2 from the germline V gene are MNHEY and SMNVEV (reference sequence). The CDR3 nucleotides are TGTGCCAGCAGTTTAACGGGGAACACTGAAGCTTTCTTT. Protein sequence: CASSLTGNTEAFF.

This clone appeared once. The CDR3 coding sequence is TGTGCCAGCAGCTTAGAAAGGGGAAACGAGCAGTACTTC. Its translation is CASSLERGNEQYF. The V and J genes are TRBV7-9 and TRBJ2-7; a possible D gene is TRBD1 (5 bases). Germline values: CDR1 SEHNR, CDR2 FQNEAQ (reference sequence). Trimming took 1 base from V and 5 from J, leaving 9 bases between them. This CDR3 has 13 amino acids.

The chain employs TRBV14 and TRBJ1-1, with TRBD1 matching 9 bases. The length of the CDR3 is 14 residues. Trimming at V came to 3 bases and at J to 5 bases, leaving 4 bases not matched to a gene. From germline, CDR1 is SGHDN and CDR2 FVKESK. The CDR3 reads CASSHTDRGTEAFF. CDR3 nucleotide sequence: TGTGCCAGCAGCCACACAGACAGGGGGACTGAAGCTTTCTTT.

The sample holds one count of this clone. Sequence at one end of the junction differs from germline and may be a read error. The chain couples TRBV5-1 to TRBJ2-5, with 9 bases matching TRBD1. This CDR3 spans 14 amino acids. Germline V gene data show CDR1 as SGHRS and CDR2 as YFSETQ. The CDR3: CASSSGQGQGTQYF. The CDR3 coding sequence is TGCGCCAGCAGCTCGGGACAGGGACAAGGGACCCAGTACTTC.

This chain links TRBV6-1 with TRBJ2-2, with D tentatively TRBD2 (5 bases). CDR1 and CDR2 from the germline V gene are MNHNS and SASEGT. This CDR3 is built from 15 residues. V dropped 4 bases and J dropped 5 bases, with 14 bases sitting between them. CDR3 DNA sequence: TGTGCCAGCAGTGCAAGAGCGGAGGCGACCGGGGAGCTGTTTTTT. This sequence encodes CASSARAEATGELFF.

J is TRBJ2-3 and V is TRBV9, with TRBD1 as a possible D gene (5 bases). Germline loops: CDR1 SGDLS, CDR2 YYNGEE. Trimming cost V 7 bases and J 0 bases, with 15 bases left between them. The CDR3 is 15 amino acids. The CDR3 is CASGSDTKSTDTQYF. The CDR3 coding sequence is TGTGCCAGCGGGTCGGACACAAAAAGCACAGATACGCAGTATTTT.

The chain uses TRBV7-6 and TRBJ2-5, with D possibly matching TRBD2 (6 bases). Germline V gene sequence: CDR1 SGHVS, CDR2 FNYEAQ. The CDR3 is 13 residues long. Deletions cut 3 bases from V and 5 bases from J, with 10 bases between. The CDR3 DNA follows: TGTGCCAGCAGCTTGTCAGGGAGGGAGACCCAGTACTTC. Encoded protein: CASSLSGRETQYF.

This chain uses TRBV29-1 with TRBJ2-7; 8 positions agree with TRBD2. V shed 1 base, J shed 3 bases, and the junction held 5 bases outside the gene matches. The CDR3 runs 14 residues. In germline, CDR1 is SQVTM, CDR2 ANQGSEA. The CDR3 sequence is CSVEGLGTSYEQYF. DNA for the CDR3: TGCAGCGTTGAAGGCCTAGGGACTAGCTACGAGCAGTACTTC.

This clone was counted a single time. The gene calls are TRBV19 and TRBJ2-5, with 8 bases that match TRBD1. In germline, CDR1 is LNHDA, CDR2 SQIVND (reference sequence). Losses at the gene ends were 1 base for V and 5 bases for J; bases not matched to a gene: 9. This CDR3 region has 16 residues. The CDR3 is CASSIVVQGARETQYF. The CDR3, as DNA: TGTGCCAGTAGTATAGTCGTCCAGGGGGCACGGGAGACCCAGTACTTC.

The CDR3 loop reads CASSSQGVGGYTF. The DNA for the CDR3 is TGTGCCAGCAGCTCTCAGGGGGTCGGTGGCTACACCTTC. The J gene is TRBJ1-2, the V gene TRBV5-5; TRBD1 matches 7 bases. Germline lookup yields CDR1 SGHKS and CDR2 YYEKEE (reference sequence). The CDR3 is 13 residues long. The V gene end was trimmed by 3 bases and the J gene end by 7 bases; junction bases not matched to a gene: 6.

This clone was seen once. The chain couples TRBV30 to TRBJ1-2; 9 bases are a match to TRBD1. Germline V gene lookup returns CDR1 GTSNPN and CDR2 SVGIG (reference sequence). This CDR3 contains 14 residues. The V and J ends lost 4 bases and 4 bases, in that order; junction bases with no gene match: 7. The CDR3 loop is CAWKHRGRTYGYTF. For the CDR3, the DNA is TGTGCCTGGAAACACAGGGGGCGGACCTATGGCTACACCTTC. Drawing the rest from reference TRBV30 and TRBJ1-2, the complete variable domain is SQTIHQWPATLVQPVGSPLSLECTVEGTSNPNLYWYRQAAGRGLQLLFYSVGIGQISSEVPQNLSASRPQDRQFILSSKKLLLSDSGFYLCAWKHRGRTYGYTFGSGTRLTVV.

The rearrangement links TRBV5-1 to TRBJ1-2; D is unresolved. Looked up from germline, CDR1 is SGHRS and CDR2 is YFSETQ. V lost 5 bases and J lost 5, with 7 bases in between. The CDR3 contains 11 residues. CDR3 in amino acids: CASRDGYGYTF. The DNA for the CDR3 is TGCGCCAGCAGAGATGGATATGGCTACACCTTC.

The rearrangement joins TRBV7-7 to TRBJ2-2; TRBD1 is a possible D gene (5 bases). Trimming shortened V by 1 base and J by 0 bases, and 15 bases separated the two germline ends. The germline V gene has CDR1 SSHAT and CDR2 FNYEAQ (reference sequence). The CDR3 contains 18 residues. CDR3 nucleotides: TGTGCCAGCAGCTTAGTAGCTCCCGACAGCGCGAACACCGGGGAGCTGTTTTTT. As protein: CASSLVAPDSANTGELFF.

The J gene is TRBJ2-2, the V gene TRBV9; D perhaps matches TRBD1 (6 bases). Trimming took 0 bases from V and 5 from J, leaving 8 bases between them. This CDR3 region has 14 residues. Germline assignment: CDR1 SGDLS and CDR2 YYNGEE. CDR3 DNA sequence: TGTGCCAGCAGCGTAGACAGGGTAACCGGGGAGCTGTTTTTT. Its translation: CASSVDRVTGELFF.

This clone has just one count. This rearrangement joins TRBV5-5 to TRBJ1-5; perhaps TRBD1 as D (6 bases). There are 15 residues in the CDR3. Germline assignment: CDR1 SGHKS and CDR2 YYEKEE (reference sequence). The V end was cut by 1 base, the J end by 4 bases, with 12 bases between. The CDR3 coding sequence is TGTGCCAGCAGCTTGATGGGGGGCGTTAATCAGCCCCAGCATTTT. It yields the protein CASSLMGGVNQPQHF.

The chain combines TRBV5-1 with TRBJ1-2; maybe TRBD1 (6 bases). This CDR3 region has 16 residues. From germline, CDR1 is SGHRS and CDR2 YFSETQ. The germline V and J ends were trimmed by 0 bases and 5 bases, with 17 bases remaining between them. The CDR3 DNA reads as TGCGCCAGCAGCTTGGCCAGCGGTCCAGGGGAATATGGCTACACCTTC. This gives the protein CASSLASGPGEYGYTF.

V usage is TRBV7-2 and J usage is TRBJ2-7, with TRBD2 identical over 11 bases. The CDR3 consists of 16 residues. The germline CDR1 and CDR2 sequences are SGHTA and FQGNSA. V shed 1 base and J 3 bases; nucleotides not matched to a gene: 5. CDR3 loop: CASSLEGTSGGYEQYF. CDR3 DNA: TGTGCCAGCAGCTTAGAGGGAACTAGCGGGGGCTACGAGCAGTACTTC.

The CDR3 spells CASRAGGAVYGYTF. DNA of the CDR3: TGTGCCAGCAGGGCAGGGGGGGCTGTCTATGGCTACACCTTC. This chain links TRBV2 with TRBJ1-2; 7 bases fit TRBD1. Germline CDR1 reads SNHLY; CDR2 reads FYNNEI. The CDR3 runs 14 residues. V lost 6 bases, J lost 4 bases, and 8 bases stayed unmatched.

The rearrangement uses TRBV5-5 and TRBJ2-3; TRBD2 matches at 11 bases. The CDR3 is 15 amino acids. The germline V gene has CDR1 SGHKS and CDR2 YYEKEE (reference sequence). The junction had 5 bases not matched to a gene; V was cut back by 4 bases and J by 4 bases. CDR3 residues: CASSRISGGADTQYF. The CDR3 DNA is TGTGCCAGCAGCAGGATTAGCGGGGGGGCAGATACGCAGTATTTT.

The CDR3 sequence is CASSELFTVGNQPQHF. CDR3 nucleotides: TGTGCCAGCAGTGAACTCTTTACAGTTGGAAATCAGCCCCAGCATTTT. The gene calls are TRBV6-1 and TRBJ1-5; D not certain. Trimming removed 2 bases at V and 4 bases at J, with 15 bases between. Per germline, CDR1 MNHNS and CDR2 SASEGT. This CDR3 spans 16 amino acids.

The chain combines TRBV19 with TRBJ1-4, with 7 bases matching TRBD1. With 5 bases clipped from V and 7 bases from J, the junction kept 4 bases outside the gene matches. The CDR3 is 13 amino acids. Germline V gives CDR1 LNHDA, CDR2 SQIVND (reference sequence). CDR3 sequence: CASSERGPEKLFF. The CDR3 region has the DNA TGTGCCAGTAGTGAGAGGGGGCCTGAAAAACTGTTTTTT.

The genes are TRBV7-9 and TRBJ1-6; no definite D call. V lost 7 bases, J lost 5 bases, and 12 bases lay in between. The CDR3 extends over 14 amino acids. In germline, CDR1 is SEHNR, CDR2 FQNEAQ (reference sequence). The CDR3 nucleotides are TGTGCCAGCAACGAGGGTGGGAATAATTCACCCCTCCACTTT. Its translation is CASNEGGNNSPLHF.

The genes are TRBV28 and TRBJ1-2; TRBD1 might be the D (6 bases). V lost 5 bases and J 4 bases, leaving 20 bases between the germline ends. CDR3 length: 16 residues. Germline V lookup: CDR1 MDHEN, CDR2 SYDVKM. The CDR3 protein is CASSTGDKAGGYGYTF. CDR3 sequence (DNA): TGTGCCAGCAGTACCGGGGACAAAGCAGGAGGCTATGGCTACACCTTC.